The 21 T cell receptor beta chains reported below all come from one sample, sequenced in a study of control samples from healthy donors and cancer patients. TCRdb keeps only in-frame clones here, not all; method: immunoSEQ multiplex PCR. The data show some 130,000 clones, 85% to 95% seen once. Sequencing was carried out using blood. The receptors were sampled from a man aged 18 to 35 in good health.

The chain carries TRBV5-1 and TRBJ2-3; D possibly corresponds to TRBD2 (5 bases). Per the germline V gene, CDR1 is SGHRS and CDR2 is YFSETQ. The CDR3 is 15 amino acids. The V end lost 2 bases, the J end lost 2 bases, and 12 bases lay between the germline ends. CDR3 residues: CASSFSGLITDTQYF. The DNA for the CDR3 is TGCGCCAGCAGCTTTTCAGGACTTATCACAGATACGCAGTATTTT.

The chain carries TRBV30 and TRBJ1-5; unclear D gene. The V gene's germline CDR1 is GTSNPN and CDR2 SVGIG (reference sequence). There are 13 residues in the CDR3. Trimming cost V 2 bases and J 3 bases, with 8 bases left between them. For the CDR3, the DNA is TGTGCCTGGAGTACGCAGCCCAATCAGCCCCAGCATTTT. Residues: CAWSTQPNQPQHF. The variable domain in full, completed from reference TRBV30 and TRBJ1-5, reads SQTIHQWPATLVQPVGSPLSLECTVEGTSNPNLYWYRQAAGRGLQLLFYSVGIGQISSEVPQNLSASRPQDRQFILSSKKLLLSDSGFYLCAWSTQPNQPQHFGDGTRLSIL.

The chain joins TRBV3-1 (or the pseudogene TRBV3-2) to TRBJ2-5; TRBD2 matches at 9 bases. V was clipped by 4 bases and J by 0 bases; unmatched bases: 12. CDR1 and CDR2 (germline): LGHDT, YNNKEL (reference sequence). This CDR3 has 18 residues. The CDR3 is CASSLASRRGGYQETQYF. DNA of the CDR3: TGTGCCAGCAGCCTGGCATCCAGGCGGGGGGGCTACCAAGAGACCCAGTACTTC.

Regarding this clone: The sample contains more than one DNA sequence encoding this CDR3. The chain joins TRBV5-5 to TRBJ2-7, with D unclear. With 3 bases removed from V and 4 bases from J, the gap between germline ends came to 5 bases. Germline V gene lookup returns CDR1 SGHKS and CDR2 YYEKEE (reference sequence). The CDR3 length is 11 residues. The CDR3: CASSSSYEQYF. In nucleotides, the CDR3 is TGTGCCAGCAGCTCTTCTTACGAGCAGTACTTC.

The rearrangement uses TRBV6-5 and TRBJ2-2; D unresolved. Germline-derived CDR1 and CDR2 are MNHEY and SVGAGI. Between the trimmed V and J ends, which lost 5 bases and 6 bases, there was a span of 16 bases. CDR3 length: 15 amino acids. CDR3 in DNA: TGTGCCAGCAGTCCCCGTCGTTTTCCTCCCGGGGAGCTGTTTTTT. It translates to CASSPRRFPPGELFF.

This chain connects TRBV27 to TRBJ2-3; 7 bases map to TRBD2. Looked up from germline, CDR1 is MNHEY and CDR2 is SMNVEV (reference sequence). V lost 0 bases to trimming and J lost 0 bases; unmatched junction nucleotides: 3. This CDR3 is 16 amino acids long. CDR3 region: CASSLSTGGSTDTQYF. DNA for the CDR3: TGTGCCAGCAGTTTATCGACCGGGGGGAGCACAGATACGCAGTATTTT.

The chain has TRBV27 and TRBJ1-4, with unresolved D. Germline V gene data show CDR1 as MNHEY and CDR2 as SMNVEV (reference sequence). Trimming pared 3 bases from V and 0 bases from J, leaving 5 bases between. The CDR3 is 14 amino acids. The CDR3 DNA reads TGTGCCAGCAGTTTTACGGCAACTAATGAAAAACTGTTTTTT. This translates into CASSFTATNEKLFF.

The CDR3 DNA follows: TGCGCCAGCAGCCATGACGGGACGTGGAGCACTGAAGCTTTCTTT. Translated: CASSHDGTWSTEAFF. The rearrangement uses TRBV4-1 and TRBJ1-1; possibly TRBD1 for D (5 bases). Trimming cost V 3 bases and J 4 bases, with 15 bases left between them. This CDR3 has 15 residues. Germline V gives CDR1 MGHRA, CDR2 YSYEKL.

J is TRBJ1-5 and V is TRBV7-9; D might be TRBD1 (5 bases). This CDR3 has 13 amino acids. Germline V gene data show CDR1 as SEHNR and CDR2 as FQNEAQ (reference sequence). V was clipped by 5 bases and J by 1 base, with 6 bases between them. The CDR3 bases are TGTGCCAGCAGCGGGGACAGCAATCAGCCCCAGCATTTT. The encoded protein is CASSGDSNQPQHF.

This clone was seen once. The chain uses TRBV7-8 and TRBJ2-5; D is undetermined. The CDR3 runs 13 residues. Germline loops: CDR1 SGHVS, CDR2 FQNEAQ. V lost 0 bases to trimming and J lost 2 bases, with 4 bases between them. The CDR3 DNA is TGTGCCAGCAGCTTAGCTGAACAAGAGACCCAGTACTTC. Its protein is CASSLAEQETQYF.

CDR3 in DNA: TGTGCCAGCAGTTCTCTAGGTAGCTCCTACAATGAGCAGTTCTTC. It codes for CASSSLGSSYNEQFF. The V and J genes are TRBV5-4 and TRBJ2-1; D is unresolved. Trimming removed 5 bases from V and 0 bases from J, with 12 bases in between. The germline CDR1 and CDR2 sequences are SGHNT and YYREEE (reference sequence). The CDR3 sequence is 15 residues long.

CDR3 sequence: CASRAARGTEAFF. In DNA, the CDR3 is TGTGCCAGCAGGGCGGCTAGAGGTACTGAAGCTTTCTTT. The chain recombines TRBV12-3 or TRBV12-4 with TRBJ1-1; D not certain. The CDR3 is 13 residues long. With 6 bases removed from V and 5 bases from J, the gap between germline ends came to 13 bases.

The DNA of the CDR3 is TGTGCCAGCGGGTCATCGGGTCGGGGGGATCAGCCCCAGCATTTT. It codes for CASGSSGRGDQPQHF. V and J are TRBV25-1 and TRBJ1-5; TRBD1 might be the D (5 bases). Per germline, CDR1 MGHDK and CDR2 SYGVNS. This CDR3 contains 15 residues. The V end was cut by 8 bases, the J end by 5 bases, with 19 bases between.

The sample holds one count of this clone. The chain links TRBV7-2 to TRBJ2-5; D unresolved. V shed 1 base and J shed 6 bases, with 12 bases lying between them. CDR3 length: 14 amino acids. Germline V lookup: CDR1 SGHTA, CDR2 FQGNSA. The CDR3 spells CASSLGQVRKTQYF. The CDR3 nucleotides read TGTGCCAGCAGCTTAGGTCAGGTGCGAAAGACCCAGTACTTC.

The CDR3 loop reads CSARLTDTQYF. CDR3 nucleotides: TGCAGTGCCAGGCTTACAGATACGCAGTATTTT. The chain combines TRBV20-1 with TRBJ2-3, with D hard to call. Germline lookup yields CDR1 DFQATT and CDR2 SNEGSKA (reference sequence). The V gene lost 6 bases and the J gene lost 3 bases, with 7 bases spanning the gap. CDR3 length: 11 amino acids.

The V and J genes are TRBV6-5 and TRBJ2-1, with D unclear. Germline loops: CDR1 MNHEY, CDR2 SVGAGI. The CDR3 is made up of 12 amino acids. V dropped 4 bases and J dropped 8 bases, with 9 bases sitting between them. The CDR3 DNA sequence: TGTGCCAGCAGTTCGGACCTGGATGAGCAGTTCTTC. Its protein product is CASSSDLDEQFF.

The CDR3 nucleotides read TGTGCCACCAGTGATTCCGGGCCCAGGGGGGAAGAGACCCAGTACTTC. It is translated as CATSDSGPRGEETQYF. V usage is TRBV24-1 and J usage is TRBJ2-5; D possibly corresponds to TRBD1 (7 bases). CDR3 length: 16 amino acids. V was pared by 2 bases and J by 3 bases, with 15 bases between. Germline V CDR1 and CDR2: KGHDR, SFDVKD.

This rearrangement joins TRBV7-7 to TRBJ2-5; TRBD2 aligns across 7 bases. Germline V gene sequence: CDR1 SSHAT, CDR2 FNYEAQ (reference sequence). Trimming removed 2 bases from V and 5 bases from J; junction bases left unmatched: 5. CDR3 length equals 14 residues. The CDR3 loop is CASSLLGGTETQYF. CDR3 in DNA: TGTGCCAGCAGCTTACTGGGGGGGACGGAGACCCAGTACTTC. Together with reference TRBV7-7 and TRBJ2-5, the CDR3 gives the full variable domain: GAGVSQSPRYKVTKRGQDVTLRCDPISSHATLYWYQQALGQGPEFLTYFNYEAQPDKSGLPSDRFSAERPEGSISTLTIQRTEQRDSAMYRCASSLLGGTETQYFGPGTRLLVL.

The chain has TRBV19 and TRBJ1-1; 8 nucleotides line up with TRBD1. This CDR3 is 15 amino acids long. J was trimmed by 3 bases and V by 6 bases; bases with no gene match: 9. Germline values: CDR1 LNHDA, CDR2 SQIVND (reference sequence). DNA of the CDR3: TGTGCCAGTAGCTGGACAGGGCGGGGGGACACTGAAGCTTTCTTT. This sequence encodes CASSWTGRGDTEAFF.

The CDR3 DNA reads as TGTGCCAGCAGCATCCCGGAGTGGGACACCGGGGAGCTGTTTTTT. Translating it yields CASSIPEWDTGELFF. This sequence joins TRBV9 and TRBJ2-2, with D hard to call. Per the germline V gene, CDR1 is SGDLS and CDR2 is YYNGEE. The CDR3 contains 15 residues. Trimming pared 4 bases from V and 3 bases from J, leaving 13 bases between.

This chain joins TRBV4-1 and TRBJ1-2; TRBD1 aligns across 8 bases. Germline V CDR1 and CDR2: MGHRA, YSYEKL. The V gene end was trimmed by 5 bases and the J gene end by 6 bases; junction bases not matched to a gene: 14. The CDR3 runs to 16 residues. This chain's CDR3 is CASSSGQGRLVNGYTF. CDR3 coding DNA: TGCGCCAGCAGCTCTGGACAGGGACGCCTTGTGAATGGCTACACCTTC.